The rows below give T cell receptor beta chains drawn from one sample of a study of T cell responses to AZD1222 COVID-19 vaccine. Using immunoSEQ multiplex PCR, the repertoire was profiled, and TCRdb retains in-frame clones only, with some absent. Here the sample spans some 170,000 clones, about 87% being singletons. The material sequenced was peripheral blood, taken 28 days after the second dose of the MenACWY control vaccine. The receptors stem from an adult who received the MenACWY meningococcal vaccine as a control. Both conserved end residues are part of each CDR3. The D gene is left open where the match is weak. A clone size is listed for some rows: how often the clone was seen (once, few, many), or a class if it is expanded.

d_call	v_call	j_call	clone_size	cdr3_aa	cdr3_nt
-	TRBV19	TRBJ2-2	-	CASIRTGAKRELFF	TGTGCCAGCATCAGGACGGGGGCAAAGAGGGAGCTGTTTTTT
-	TRBV3-1/TRBV3-2	TRBJ1-3	-	CASSLNSYTIYF	TGTGCCAGCAGCCTCAACTCTTACACCATATATTTT
TRBD1	TRBV6-4	TRBJ2-3	-	CASSPGQGAPDTQYF	TGTGCCAGCAGTCCGGGACAGGGGGCCCCAGATACGCAGTATTTT
-	TRBV28	TRBJ1-1	-	CASSLRGARPGAFF	TGTGCCAGCAGTTTAAGGGGTGCGCGTCCGGGGGCTTTCTTT
-	TRBV7-2	TRBJ1-2	-	CASSPLGGKGGYTF	TGTGCCAGCAGCCCCCTCGGGGGGAAGGGTGGCTACACCTTC
TRBD1	TRBV7-9	TRBJ1-2	-	CASSYSVGDREGYTF	TGTGCCAGCAGCTATTCCGTAGGGGACAGGGAAGGCTACACCTTC
-	TRBV27	TRBJ2-3	-	CASSLSQGFLASTDTQYF	TGTGCCAGCAGTTTATCGCAGGGTTTTTTAGCTAGCACAGATACGCAGTATTTT
-	TRBV21-1	TRBJ2-1	-	CASRKGKGANEQFF	TGTGCCAGCAGGAAAGGGAAGGGGGCGAATGAGCAGTTCTTC
TRBD2	TRBV4-3	TRBJ2-1	-	CASSPQRGGNNEQFF	TGCGCCAGCAGCCCTCAGCGGGGCGGTAACAATGAGCAGTTCTTC
TRBD1	TRBV18	TRBJ1-2	-	CASSSDPQGTNGYTF	TGTGCCAGCTCATCCGACCCACAGGGGACTAATGGCTACACCTTC
-	TRBV13	TRBJ2-2	once	CASSLGNTGELFF	TGTGCCAGCAGCTTGGGGAACACCGGGGAGCTGTTTTTT
TRBD2	TRBV19	TRBJ2-5	-	CASSRDPLAGETQYF	TGTGCCAGTAGCCGAGACCCTCTAGCGGGAGAGACCCAGTACTTC
-	TRBV12-3/TRBV12-4	TRBJ1-1	few	CASRIQQFGEAFF	TGTGCCAGCAGGATACAGCAGTTTGGAGAAGCTTTCTTT
-	TRBV6-2/TRBV6-3	TRBJ1-1	-	CASSYSGIMNTEAFF	TGTGCCAGCAGTTACTCGGGCATCATGAACACTGAAGCTTTCTTT
-	TRBV29-1	TRBJ1-5	-	CSADVGGVGQPQHF	TGCAGCGCCGACGTTGGAGGGGTCGGTCAGCCCCAGCATTTT
TRBD1	TRBV6-6	TRBJ1-5	-	CASSPEAATGLDYQPQHF	TGTGCCAGCAGTCCTGAAGCCGCGACAGGGTTGGATTATCAGCCCCAGCATTTT
-	TRBV30	TRBJ1-2	-	CAWSLVPNAPGGGYTF	TGTGCCTGGAGTTTGGTTCCGAACGCCCCGGGTGGTGGCTACACCTTC
TRBD1	TRBV9	TRBJ2-1	-	CASTQGEGVYNEQFF	TGTGCCAGCACCCAGGGGGAAGGGGTCTACAATGAGCAGTTCTTC
-	TRBV14	TRBJ2-6	-	CASSQGTSSGANVLTF	TGTGCCAGCAGCCAAGGAACCTCCTCTGGGGCCAACGTCCTGACTTTC
TRBD1	TRBV28	TRBJ1-1	once	CASSSWDRGFDTEAFF	TGTGCCAGCAGTTCATGGGACAGGGGATTTGACACTGAAGCTTTCTTT
TRBD2	TRBV4-3	TRBJ2-1	-	CASSQGGPASGSYEQFF	TGCGCCAGCAGCCAAGGGGGCCCGGCTAGCGGGAGCTATGAGCAGTTCTTC
TRBD2	TRBV4-2	TRBJ2-2	-	CASSPYGLAGGRDGELFF	TGTGCCAGCAGCCCTTACGGCCTAGCGGGAGGCCGGGACGGGGAGCTGTTTTTT
TRBD1	TRBV28	TRBJ1-4	-	CASSPTGTGGLSNEKLFF	TGTGCCAGCAGCCCAACCGGGACAGGGGGCCTCTCTAATGAAAAACTGTTTTTT